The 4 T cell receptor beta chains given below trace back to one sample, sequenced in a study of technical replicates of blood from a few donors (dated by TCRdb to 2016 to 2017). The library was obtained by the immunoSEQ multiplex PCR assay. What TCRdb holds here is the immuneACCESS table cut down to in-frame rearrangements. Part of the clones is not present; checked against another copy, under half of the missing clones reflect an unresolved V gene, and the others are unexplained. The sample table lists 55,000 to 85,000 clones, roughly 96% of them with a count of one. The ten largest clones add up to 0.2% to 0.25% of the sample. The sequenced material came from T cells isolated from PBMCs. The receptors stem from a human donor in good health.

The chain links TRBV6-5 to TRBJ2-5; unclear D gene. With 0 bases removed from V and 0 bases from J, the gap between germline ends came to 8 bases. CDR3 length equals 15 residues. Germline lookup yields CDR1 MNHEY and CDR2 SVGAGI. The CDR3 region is CASSYSTAYQETQYF. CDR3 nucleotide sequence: TGTGCCAGCAGTTACTCGACTGCATACCAAGAGACCCAGTACTTC.

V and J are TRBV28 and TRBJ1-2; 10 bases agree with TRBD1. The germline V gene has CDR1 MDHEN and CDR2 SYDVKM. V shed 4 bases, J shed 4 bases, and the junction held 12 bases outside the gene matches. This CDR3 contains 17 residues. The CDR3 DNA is TGTGCCAGCAGTTCCCAGACCCGACAGGGGGCGATCTATGGCTACACCTTC. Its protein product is CASSSQTRQGAIYGYTF.

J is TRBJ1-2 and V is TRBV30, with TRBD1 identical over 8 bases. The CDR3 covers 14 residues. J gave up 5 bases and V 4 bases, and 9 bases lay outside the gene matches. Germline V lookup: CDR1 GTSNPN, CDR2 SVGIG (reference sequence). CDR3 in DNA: TGTGCCTGGACTGGACAGGGCTTGGGTTATGGCTACACCTTC. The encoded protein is CAWTGQGLGYGYTF.

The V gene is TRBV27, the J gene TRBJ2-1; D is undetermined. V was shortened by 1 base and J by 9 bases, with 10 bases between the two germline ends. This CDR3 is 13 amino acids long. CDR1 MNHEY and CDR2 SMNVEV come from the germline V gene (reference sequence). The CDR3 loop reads CASSLFSRGEQFF. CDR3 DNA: TGTGCCAGCAGTTTATTTAGTAGAGGTGAGCAGTTCTTC.